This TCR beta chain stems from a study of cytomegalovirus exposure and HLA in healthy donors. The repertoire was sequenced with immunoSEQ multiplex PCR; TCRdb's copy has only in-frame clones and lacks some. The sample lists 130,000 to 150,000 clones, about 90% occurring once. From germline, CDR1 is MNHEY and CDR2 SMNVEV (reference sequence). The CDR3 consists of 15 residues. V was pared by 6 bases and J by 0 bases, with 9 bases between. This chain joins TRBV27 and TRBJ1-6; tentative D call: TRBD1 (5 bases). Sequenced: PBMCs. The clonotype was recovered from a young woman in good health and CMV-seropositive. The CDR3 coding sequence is TGTGCCAGCAGGCAGGGAAGCTCCTATAATTCACCCCTCCACTTT. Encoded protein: CASRQGSSYNSPLHF.